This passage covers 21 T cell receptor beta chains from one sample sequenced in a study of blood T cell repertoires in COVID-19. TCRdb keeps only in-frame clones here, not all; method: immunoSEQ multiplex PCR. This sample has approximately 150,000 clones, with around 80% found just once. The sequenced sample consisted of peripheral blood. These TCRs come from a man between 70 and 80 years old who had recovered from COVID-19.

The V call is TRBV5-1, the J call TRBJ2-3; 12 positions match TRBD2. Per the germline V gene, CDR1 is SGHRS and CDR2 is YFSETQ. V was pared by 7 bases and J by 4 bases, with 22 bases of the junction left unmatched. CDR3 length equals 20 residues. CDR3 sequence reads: CASSPTPGQVTSGSPDTQYF. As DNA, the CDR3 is TGCGCCAGCTCCCCTACGCCGGGACAGGTGACTAGCGGGAGCCCAGATACGCAGTATTTT.

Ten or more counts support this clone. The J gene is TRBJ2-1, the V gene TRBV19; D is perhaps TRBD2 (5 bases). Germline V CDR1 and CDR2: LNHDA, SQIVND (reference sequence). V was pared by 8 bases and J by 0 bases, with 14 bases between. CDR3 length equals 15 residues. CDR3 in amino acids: CASRRTAGSYNEQFF. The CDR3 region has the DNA TGTGCCAGTCGCCGGACGGCGGGCTCCTACAATGAGCAGTTCTTC.

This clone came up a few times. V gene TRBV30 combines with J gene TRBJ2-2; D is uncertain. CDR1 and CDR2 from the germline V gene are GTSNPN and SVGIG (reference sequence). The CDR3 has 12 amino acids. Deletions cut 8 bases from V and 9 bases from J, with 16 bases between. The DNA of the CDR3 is TGTGCCCGAGAGGCCGATACGAGGGAGCTGTTTTTT. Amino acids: CAREADTRELFF.

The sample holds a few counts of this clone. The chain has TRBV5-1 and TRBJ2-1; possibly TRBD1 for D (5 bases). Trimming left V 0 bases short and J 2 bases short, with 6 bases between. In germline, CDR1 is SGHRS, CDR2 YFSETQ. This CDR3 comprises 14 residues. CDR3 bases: TGCGCCAGCAGCTTGGTACAGGCCTACAATGAGCAGTTCTTC. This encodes CASSLVQAYNEQFF.

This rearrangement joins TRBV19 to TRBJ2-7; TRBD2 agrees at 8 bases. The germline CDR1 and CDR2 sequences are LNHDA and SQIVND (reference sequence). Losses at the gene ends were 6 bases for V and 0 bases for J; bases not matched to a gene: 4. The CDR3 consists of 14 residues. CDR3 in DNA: TGTGCCAGTAGCCTTAGCGGGAACTCCTACGAGCAGTACTTC. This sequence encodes CASSLSGNSYEQYF. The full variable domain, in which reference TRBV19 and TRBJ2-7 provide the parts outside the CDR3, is DGGITQSPKYLFRKEGQNVTLSCEQNLNHDAMYWYRQDPGQGLRLIYYSQIVNDFQKGDIAEGYSVSREKKESFPLTVTSAQKNPTAFYLCASSLSGNSYEQYFGPGTRLTVT.

The CDR3 nucleotides read TGTGCCAGCAGCTTAGAAGGGGCGGAGCCCCAGCATTTT. Translated: CASSLEGAEPQHF. The chain couples TRBV7-9 to TRBJ1-5; D possibly corresponds to TRBD1 (5 bases). CDR1 SEHNR and CDR2 FQNEAQ come from the germline V gene (reference sequence). This CDR3 region has 13 residues. Trimming left V 1 base short and J 8 bases short, with 9 bases between.

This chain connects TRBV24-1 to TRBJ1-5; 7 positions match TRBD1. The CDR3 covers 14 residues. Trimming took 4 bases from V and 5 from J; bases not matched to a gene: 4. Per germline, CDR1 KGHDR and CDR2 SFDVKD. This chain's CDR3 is CATSDRDSYQPQHF. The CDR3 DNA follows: TGTGCCACCAGTGACAGGGACAGCTATCAGCCCCAGCATTTT.

CDR3 nucleotide sequence: TGTGCCAGCAGCGCCCCCCCCGGGACTAGCGGGAGAGGGGAGCTGTTTTTT. Translating it yields CASSAPPGTSGRGELFF. V gene TRBV9 combines with J gene TRBJ2-2, with 14 bases identical to TRBD2. The CDR3 spans 17 residues. The germline V gene encodes CDR1 SGDLS and CDR2 YYNGEE. The trim removed 3 bases at V and 8 bases at J, leaving 9 bases unmatched.

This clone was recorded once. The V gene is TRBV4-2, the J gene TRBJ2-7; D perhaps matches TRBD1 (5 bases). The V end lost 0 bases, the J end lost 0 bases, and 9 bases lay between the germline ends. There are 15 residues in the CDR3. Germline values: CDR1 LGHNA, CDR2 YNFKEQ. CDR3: CASSQEGASSYEQYF. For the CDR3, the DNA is TGTGCCAGCAGCCAAGAAGGGGCTAGCTCCTACGAGCAGTACTTC.

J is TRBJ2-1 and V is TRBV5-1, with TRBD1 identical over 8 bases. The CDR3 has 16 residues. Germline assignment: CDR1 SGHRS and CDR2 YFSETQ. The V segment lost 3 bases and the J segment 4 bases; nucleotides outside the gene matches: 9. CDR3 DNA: TGCGCCAGCAGCTCCCAAGACAGGGGAATATACAATGAGCAGTTCTTC. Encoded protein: CASSSQDRGIYNEQFF.

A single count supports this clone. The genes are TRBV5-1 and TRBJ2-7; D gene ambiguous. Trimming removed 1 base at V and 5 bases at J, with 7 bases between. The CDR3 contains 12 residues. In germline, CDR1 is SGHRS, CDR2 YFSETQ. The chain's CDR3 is CASSLTTHEQYF. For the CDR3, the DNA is TGCGCCAGCAGCTTGACAACGCACGAGCAGTACTTC.

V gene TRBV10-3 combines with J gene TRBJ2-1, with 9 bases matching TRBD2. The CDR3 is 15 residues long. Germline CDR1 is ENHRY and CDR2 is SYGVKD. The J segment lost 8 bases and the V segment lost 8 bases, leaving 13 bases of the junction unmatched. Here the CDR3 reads CAIGFAGGPVYEQFF. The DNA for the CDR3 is TGTGCCATCGGATTTGCGGGAGGGCCGGTGTATGAGCAGTTCTTC.

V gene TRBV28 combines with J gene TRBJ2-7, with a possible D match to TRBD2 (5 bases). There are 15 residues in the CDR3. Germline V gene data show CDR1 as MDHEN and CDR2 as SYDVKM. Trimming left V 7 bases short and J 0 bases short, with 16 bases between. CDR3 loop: CASMNGLASSYEQYF. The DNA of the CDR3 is TGTGCCAGCATGAATGGGCTAGCCTCCTCCTACGAGCAGTACTTC.

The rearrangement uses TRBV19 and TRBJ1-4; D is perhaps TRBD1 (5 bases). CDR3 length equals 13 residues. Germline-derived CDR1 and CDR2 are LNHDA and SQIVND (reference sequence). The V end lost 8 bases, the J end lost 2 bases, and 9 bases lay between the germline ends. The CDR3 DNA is TGTGCCAGTTCGCGGGGGACTAATGAAAAACTGTTTTTT. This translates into CASSRGTNEKLFF.

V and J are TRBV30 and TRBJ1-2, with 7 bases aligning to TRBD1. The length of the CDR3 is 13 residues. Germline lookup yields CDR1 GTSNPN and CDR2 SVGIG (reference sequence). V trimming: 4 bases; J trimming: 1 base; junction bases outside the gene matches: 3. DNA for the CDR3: TGTGCCTGGACCAACAGGGGTAACTATGGCTACACCTTC. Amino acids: CAWTNRGNYGYTF.

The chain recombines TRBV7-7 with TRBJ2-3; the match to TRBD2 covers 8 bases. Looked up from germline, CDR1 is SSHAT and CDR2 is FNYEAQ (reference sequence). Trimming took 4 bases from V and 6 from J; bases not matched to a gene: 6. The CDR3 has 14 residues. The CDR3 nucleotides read TGTGCCAGCAGCTCGGGACTAGGGGTGGATACGCAGTATTTT. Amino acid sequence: CASSSGLGVDTQYF.

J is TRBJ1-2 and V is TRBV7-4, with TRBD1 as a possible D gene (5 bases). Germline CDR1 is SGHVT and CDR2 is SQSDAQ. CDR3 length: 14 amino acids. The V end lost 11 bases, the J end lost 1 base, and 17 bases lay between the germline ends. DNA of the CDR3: TGTGCCTTCAGAATTATTACAGGTAACTATGGCTACACCTTC. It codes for CAFRIITGNYGYTF.

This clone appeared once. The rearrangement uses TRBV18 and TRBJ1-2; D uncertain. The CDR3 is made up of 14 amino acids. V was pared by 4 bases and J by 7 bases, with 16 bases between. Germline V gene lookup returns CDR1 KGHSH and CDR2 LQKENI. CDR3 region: CASSLERAPAGYTF. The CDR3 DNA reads TGTGCCAGCTCACTGGAGAGGGCGCCTGCTGGCTACACCTTC.

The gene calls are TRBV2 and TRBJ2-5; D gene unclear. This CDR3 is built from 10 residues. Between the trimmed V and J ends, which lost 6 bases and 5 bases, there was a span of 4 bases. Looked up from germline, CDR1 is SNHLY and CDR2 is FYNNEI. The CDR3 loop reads CASRAETQYF. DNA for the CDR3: TGTGCCAGCAGGGCCGAGACCCAGTACTTC.

CDR3 in amino acids: CASSPGTGRREQYF. The CDR3 nucleotides read TGTGCCAGCTCCCCCGGGACAGGGCGGCGCGAGCAGTACTTC. The rearrangement uses TRBV18 and TRBJ2-7; 9 nucleotides match TRBD1. V lost 6 bases to trimming and J lost 6 bases; unmatched junction nucleotides: 9. The CDR3 contains 14 residues. Germline CDR1 is KGHSH and CDR2 is LQKENI.

CDR3 sequence reads: CASSYRGLDTQYF. The CDR3 nucleotides read TGTGCCAGCAGTTACCGCGGGTTAGATACGCAGTATTTT. The gene calls are TRBV6-5 and TRBJ2-3; tentatively, D is TRBD2 (5 bases). Germline CDR1 MNHEY, CDR2 SVGAGI. The ends were cut back, 2 bases at V and 5 bases at J, with 8 bases in the middle. The CDR3 covers 13 residues.